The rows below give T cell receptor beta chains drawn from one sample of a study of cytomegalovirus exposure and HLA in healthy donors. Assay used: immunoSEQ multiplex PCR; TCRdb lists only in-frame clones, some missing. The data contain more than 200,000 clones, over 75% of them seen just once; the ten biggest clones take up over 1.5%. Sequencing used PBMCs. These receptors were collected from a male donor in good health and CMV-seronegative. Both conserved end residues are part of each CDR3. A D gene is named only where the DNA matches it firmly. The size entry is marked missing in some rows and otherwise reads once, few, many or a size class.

CDR3 DNA: TGTGCCAGTAGTGGGACAGGGTCACACGGCGAGCAGTACTTC
CDR3 protein: CASSGTGSHGEQYF
D gene: TRBD1
J gene: TRBJ2-7
V gene: TRBV19
clone size: .

CDR3 DNA: TGTGCCAGCAGTGTCCTCGGGGCGGGAGGGTCCCAAGAGACCCAGTACTTC
CDR3 protein: CASSVLGAGGSQETQYF
D gene: TRBD2
J gene: TRBJ2-5
V gene: TRBV2
clone size: .

CDR3 DNA: TGCGCCAGCAGCCAAGATAGGCAGGGAATGGGAATGAACACTGAAGCTTTCTTT
CDR3 protein: CASSQDRQGMGMNTEAFF
D gene: .
J gene: TRBJ1-1
V gene: TRBV4-1
clone size: .

CDR3 DNA: TGTGCCACCAGCAGGACCGGGAGTCGCTATGGCTACACCTTC
CDR3 protein: CATSRTGSRYGYTF
D gene: .
J gene: TRBJ1-2
V gene: TRBV15
clone size: .

CDR3 DNA: TGTGAGGCATGTCACAGCTCCTATAATTCACCCCTCCACTTT
CDR3 protein: CEACHSSYNSPLHF
D gene: .
J gene: TRBJ1-6
V gene: TRBV28
clone size: .

CDR3 DNA: TGTGCCTGGGGCAGGGGTCCGATGAACACTGAAGCTTTCTTT
CDR3 protein: CAWGRGPMNTEAFF
D gene: .
J gene: TRBJ1-1
V gene: TRBV30
clone size: .

CDR3 DNA: TGTGCCAGCAGCTTAGAGGGTTTCGGGATCTCCTACGAGCAGTACTTC
CDR3 protein: CASSLEGFGISYEQYF
D gene: .
J gene: TRBJ2-7
V gene: TRBV7-9
clone size: .

CDR3 DNA: TGTGCCAGCAATGGGGTACGGGACAGCTCCTACAATGAGCAGTTCTTC
CDR3 protein: CASNGVRDSSYNEQFF
D gene: TRBD1
J gene: TRBJ2-1
V gene: TRBV28
clone size: .

CDR3 DNA: TGTGCCAGCAGCGAACAGGAAGATACGCAGTATTTT
CDR3 protein: CASSEQEDTQYF
D gene: .
J gene: TRBJ2-3
V gene: TRBV9
clone size: .

CDR3 DNA: TGTGCCAGCAGCTCCACCTCCCGACAGGGCTACTACGAGCAGTACTTC
CDR3 protein: CASSSTSRQGYYEQYF
D gene: TRBD1
J gene: TRBJ2-7
V gene: TRBV13
clone size: .

CDR3 DNA: TGTGCCAGCAGCCCGACAGGGGTGAACACTGAAGCTTTCTTT
CDR3 protein: CASSPTGVNTEAFF
D gene: TRBD1
J gene: TRBJ1-1
V gene: TRBV6-6
clone size: .

CDR3 DNA: TGTGCCAGCACGTACGGGACAAGTTACCAAGAGACCCAGTACTTC
CDR3 protein: CASTYGTSYQETQYF
D gene: .
J gene: TRBJ2-5
V gene: TRBV28
clone size: .

CDR3 DNA: TGCGCCAGCAGCCCGGACACCATAGGTGAAGCTTTCTTT
CDR3 protein: CASSPDTIGEAFF
D gene: .
J gene: TRBJ1-1
V gene: TRBV4-1
clone size: few

CDR3 DNA: TGTGCCAGCAGCCCCGTGAGGTTTGGGAGGGACGAGCAGTACTTC
CDR3 protein: CASSPVRFGRDEQYF
D gene: TRBD2
J gene: TRBJ2-7
V gene: TRBV11-2
clone size: .

CDR3 DNA: TGTGCCAGCAGCCCCCAGGGTGGCACTGAAGCTTTCTTT
CDR3 protein: CASSPQGGTEAFF
D gene: .
J gene: TRBJ1-1
V gene: TRBV7-9
clone size: .

CDR3 DNA: TGTGCCAGCAGTCCCACGAGGGTCGAGACCCAGTACTTC
CDR3 protein: CASSPTRVETQYF
D gene: .
J gene: TRBJ2-5
V gene: TRBV6-5
clone size: .

CDR3 DNA: TGCGCCAGCAGCCAAGAAACATTCGCTCAGCCCCAGCATTTT
CDR3 protein: CASSQETFAQPQHF
D gene: .
J gene: TRBJ1-5
V gene: TRBV4-3
clone size: .

CDR3 DNA: TGTGCCAGCAGCTTAGAGGGCGCCTCCTACAATGAGCAGTTCTTC
CDR3 protein: CASSLEGASYNEQFF
D gene: .
J gene: TRBJ2-1
V gene: TRBV27
clone size: .

CDR3 DNA: TGTGCCAGCAGCTTAGTCCGGACAGGGGGATATGGGCGCAATCAGCCCCAGCATTTT
CDR3 protein: CASSLVRTGGYGRNQPQHF
D gene: TRBD1
J gene: TRBJ1-5
V gene: TRBV7-9
clone size: .

CDR3 DNA: TGTGCCACCAGCATATCGGGACTCCCCTACGAGCAGTACTTC
CDR3 protein: CATSISGLPYEQYF
D gene: .
J gene: TRBJ2-7
V gene: TRBV15
clone size: .

CDR3 DNA: TGTGCCAGCAGCAAGGGGGGAGGGCCCCCCGGGGAGCTGTTTTTT
CDR3 protein: CASSKGGGPPGELFF
D gene: .
J gene: TRBJ2-2
V gene: TRBV11-3
clone size: .

CDR3 DNA: TGTGCCAGCTCACCAGCGGGGGGAGGTAGATCCTACGAGCAGTACTTC
CDR3 protein: CASSPAGGGRSYEQYF
D gene: TRBD2
J gene: TRBJ2-7
V gene: TRBV18
clone size: .

CDR3 DNA: TGCGCCAGCAGCTTGGAAGGGGTGAACACTGAAGCTTTCTTT
CDR3 protein: CASSLEGVNTEAFF
D gene: .
J gene: TRBJ1-1
V gene: TRBV5-1
clone size: .

CDR3 DNA: TGTGCCAGCAGACCTGCGGGGATTTTTTACGAGCAGTACTTC
CDR3 protein: CASRPAGIFYEQYF
D gene: .
J gene: TRBJ2-7
V gene: TRBV7-8
clone size: .

CDR3 DNA: TGTGCCAGCAGCTCCTCGGGGACAGGCGAGCAGTACTTC
CDR3 protein: CASSSSGTGEQYF
D gene: TRBD1
J gene: TRBJ2-7
V gene: TRBV7-3
clone size: few

CDR3 DNA: TGTGCCAGCAGCTTGACAGACTATGGCTACACCTTC
CDR3 protein: CASSLTDYGYTF
D gene: .
J gene: TRBJ1-2
V gene: TRBV7-9
clone size: .

CDR3 DNA: TGTGCCAGCAGTTTCACCCAGGTCGGCGAGCAGTACTTC
CDR3 protein: CASSFTQVGEQYF
D gene: .
J gene: TRBJ2-7
V gene: TRBV28
clone size: .

CDR3 DNA: TGTGCCTTATGGAGGTTGGGTACTGAAGCTTTCTTT
CDR3 protein: CALWRLGTEAFF
D gene: .
J gene: TRBJ1-1
V gene: TRBV30
clone size: .

CDR3 DNA: TGTGCCAGCAGCCCTCGACAGGGGGAAGGTTCACCCCTCCACTTT
CDR3 protein: CASSPRQGEGSPLHF
D gene: TRBD1
J gene: TRBJ1-6
V gene: TRBV7-2
clone size: .

CDR3 DNA: TGTGCCAGCAGTAGAGGGGGCGGAGATGAGCAGTTCTTC
CDR3 protein: CASSRGGGDEQFF
D gene: TRBD1
J gene: TRBJ2-1
V gene: TRBV2
clone size: .

CDR3 DNA: TGTGCCAGCAGGGGCAGGGTAGAGAATGAAAAACTGTTTTTT
CDR3 protein: CASRGRVENEKLFF
D gene: .
J gene: TRBJ1-4
V gene: TRBV6-5
clone size: few

CDR3 DNA: TGTTCCAGCAGCTTAGGGGAACTCTACCTCCGAGGGGAGACCCAGTACTTC
CDR3 protein: CSSSLGELYLRGETQYF
D gene: .
J gene: TRBJ2-5
V gene: TRBV7-9
clone size: .

CDR3 DNA: TGCAGCGTTGAGCACGGGGTAGGGCAGCCCCAGCATTTT
CDR3 protein: CSVEHGVGQPQHF
D gene: .
J gene: TRBJ1-5
V gene: TRBV29-1
clone size: once

CDR3 DNA: TGTGCCAGCAGTTGGGACAGTTCAAACTCCTACGAGCAGTACTTC
CDR3 protein: CASSWDSSNSYEQYF
D gene: TRBD1
J gene: TRBJ2-7
V gene: TRBV28
clone size: .

CDR3 DNA: TGTGCCAGCACTCGGACTTCTTCTTCCGAGCAGTACTTC
CDR3 protein: CASTRTSSSEQYF
D gene: .
J gene: TRBJ2-7
V gene: TRBV6-5
clone size: .

CDR3 DNA: TGTGCCAGCAGTTTACTCGCAGGATCCTACGAGCAGTACTTC
CDR3 protein: CASSLLAGSYEQYF
D gene: .
J gene: TRBJ2-7
V gene: TRBV28
clone size: .

CDR3 DNA: TGTGCCAGCAGTGTTTCGGGACAGGGCAATCAGCCCCAGCATTTT
CDR3 protein: CASSVSGQGNQPQHF
D gene: TRBD1
J gene: TRBJ1-5
V gene: TRBV25-1
clone size: .

CDR3 DNA: TGTGCCAGCAGTACCGGGACAGGGCCTCAGCCCCAGCATTTT
CDR3 protein: CASSTGTGPQPQHF
D gene: TRBD1
J gene: TRBJ1-5
V gene: TRBV27
clone size: .

CDR3 DNA: TGTGCCAGCAGCTCCATGAGGACAACAGGAGCTTTCTTT
CDR3 protein: CASSSMRTTGAFF
D gene: .
J gene: TRBJ1-1
V gene: TRBV5-6
clone size: .

CDR3 DNA: TGTGCCAGTATCGCAGACAGGGGCTCCTACAATGAGCAGTTCTTC
CDR3 protein: CASIADRGSYNEQFF
D gene: TRBD1
J gene: TRBJ2-1
V gene: TRBV19
clone size: .

CDR3 DNA: TGCGCCAGCAGCCAAGATCCCCCAATGACAGTGGGCGGTCAGCCCCAGCATTTT
CDR3 protein: CASSQDPPMTVGGQPQHF
D gene: .
J gene: TRBJ1-5
V gene: TRBV4-3
clone size: .

CDR3 DNA: TGTGCCAGCAGCTGGAGTGGCACCGGGGAGCTGTTTTTT
CDR3 protein: CASSWSGTGELFF
D gene: .
J gene: TRBJ2-2
V gene: TRBV5-6
clone size: .

CDR3 DNA: TGTGCCAGCAGTGAAGATACAGGGGGATTCAACTACACCTTC
CDR3 protein: CASSEDTGGFNYTF
D gene: TRBD1
J gene: TRBJ1-2
V gene: TRBV6-1
clone size: .

CDR3 DNA: TGTGCCAGCAGCCCCGGACAGTTCAGCACAGATACGCAGTATTTT
CDR3 protein: CASSPGQFSTDTQYF
D gene: .
J gene: TRBJ2-3
V gene: TRBV14
clone size: .